This is a list of T cell receptor beta chains from one sample in a study of human T cells and chemical hapten exposure. TCRdb used MiXCR to reprocess the RACE reads, holding one entry per CDR3 protein. Here the sample spans 45,000 to 70,000 distinct CDR3 sequences, approximately 9.3% being singletons. The sequencing used whole blood, collected in connection with sensitization to the hapten diphenylcyclopropenone (DPC). These receptors all stem from a woman aged 40-49 years with alopecia areata. Some clones in this sample may be carry-over from other donors' samples. CDR3s include the opening cysteine and the closing phenylalanine or tryptophan. The D gene is left open where the match is weak. Not all rows give a size; the values are once, few, many and, for expanded clones, a class.

size,J,V,D,CDR3,DNA
-,TRBJ2-1,TRBV7-8,TRBD2,CASSLLARRLAGYNEQFF,TGTGCCAGCAGCTTATTAGCTCGTCGACTAGCGGGGTACAATGAGCAGTTCTTC
few,TRBJ2-1,TRBV20-1,TRBD2,CSVQPNSGGAYNEQFF,TGCAGTGTTCAACCAAATAGCGGGGGGGCCTACAATGAGCAGTTCTTC
-,TRBJ2-7,TRBV28,TRBD1,CASVGPGQGPYEQYF,TGTGCCAGTGTAGGCCCGGGACAGGGACCCTACGAGCAGTACTTC
few,TRBJ1-5,TRBV12-3/TRBV12-4,-,CASSLGLVSNQPQHF,TGTGCCAGCAGTTTGGGGCTCGTCAGCAATCAGCCCCAGCATTTT
many,TRBJ2-2,TRBV24-1,TRBD1,CATSDVLGQGGTGELFF,TGTGCCACCAGTGATGTCCTGGGACAGGGAGGGACCGGGGAGCTGTTTTTT
few,TRBJ2-7,TRBV2,-,CASRPAYEQYF,TGTGCCAGCAGACCCGCCTACGAGCAGTACTTC
many,TRBJ2-5,TRBV19,-,CASSPFSQETQYF,TGTGCCAGTAGCCCTTTCTCCCAGGAGACCCAGTACTTC
-,TRBJ1-1,TRBV7-9,TRBD1,CASKWTGSETEAFF,TGTGCCAGCAAATGGACAGGGTCGGAGACTGAAGCTTTCTTT
many,TRBJ2-5,TRBV28,-,CASSWVVGSETQYF,TGTGCCAGCAGTTGGGTAGTAGGTTCAGAGACCCAGTACTTC
many,TRBJ2-7,TRBV7-6,-,CASSLLPVSYEQYF,TGTGCCAGCAGCTTATTGCCTGTATCCTACGAGCAGTACTTC
many,TRBJ2-2,TRBV28,TRBD1,CASRGGQGEVGELFF,TGTGCCAGCAGGGGGGGACAGGGTGAGGTCGGGGAGCTGTTTTTT
-,TRBJ2-7,TRBV29-1,-,CSAVGGGYEQYF,TGCAGCGCCGTTGGTGGAGGGTACGAGCAGTACTTC
many,TRBJ1-2,TRBV20-1,TRBD1,CSAHGQGAKGYTF,TGCAGTGCTCACGGACAGGGGGCGAAAGGCTACACCTTC
few,TRBJ2-5,TRBV20-1,TRBD2,CSARGQRLAGGPFYQETQYF,TGCAGTGCTAGAGGGCAGAGGCTAGCGGGGGGACCATTCTACCAAGAGACCCAGTACTTC
-,TRBJ2-3,TRBV12-5,TRBD2,CASFKWGGSTDTQYF,TGTGCTAGTTTCAAGTGGGGGGGTTCCACAGATACGCAGTATTTT
-,TRBJ2-2,TRBV6-6,-,CASRPPSGRTWNTGELFF,TGTGCCAGCAGGCCGCCCTCAGGCCGGACCTGGAACACCGGGGAGCTGTTTTTT
many,TRBJ2-2,TRBV5-1,-,CASSLDGHYTGELFF,TGCGCCAGCAGCTTGGACGGACATTACACCGGGGAGCTGTTTTTT
few,TRBJ2-1,TRBV2,TRBD2,CASSEPSGGAWGNEQFF,TGTGCCAGCAGTGAACCAAGCGGGGGGGCCTGGGGCAATGAGCAGTTCTTC
many,TRBJ1-1,TRBV20-1,TRBD1,CSARDRRQGGPEAFF,TGCAGTGCTAGAGATCGGAGACAGGGGGGACCTGAAGCTTTCTTT
few,TRBJ2-7,TRBV20-1,TRBD2,CSAAPSRGGGTLEQYF,TGCAGTGCTGCCCCTTCGCGGGGGGGCGGTACCCTCGAGCAGTACTTC
-,TRBJ1-4,TRBV7-9,TRBD1,CASSLADRENEKLFF,TGTGCCAGCAGCTTAGCCGACAGGGAGAATGAAAAACTGTTTTTT
many,TRBJ2-1,TRBV20-1,-,CSASQVLTRYNEQFF,TGCAGTGCTAGTCAGGTCCTTACTCGGTACAATGAGCAGTTCTTC
many,TRBJ2-5,TRBV7-2,-,CASSLAELETQYF,TGTGCCAGCAGCTTAGCCGAGCTAGAGACCCAGTACTTC
many,TRBJ2-1,TRBV7-2,-,CASSSRRGRGDEQFF,TGTGCCAGCAGCTCCCGCCGTGGGCGGGGAGATGAGCAGTTCTTC
few,TRBJ1-1,TRBV12-5,-,CASGLGRQPNTEAFF,TGTGCTAGTGGTTTGGGACGACAGCCCAACACTGAAGCTTTCTTT
few,TRBJ2-7,TRBV5-6,-,CASSLRPYLGNEQYF,TGTGCCAGCAGCCTTCGACCCTACCTGGGAAACGAGCAGTACTTC
few,TRBJ2-3,TRBV7-2,-,CASSKSGQSTDTQYF,TGTGCCAGCAGTAAATCAGGACAGAGCACAGATACGCAGTATTTT
-,TRBJ1-2,TRBV20-1,-,CSAYSSGRDYGYTF,TGCAGTGCTTACTCCTCGGGCAGGGACTATGGCTACACCTTC